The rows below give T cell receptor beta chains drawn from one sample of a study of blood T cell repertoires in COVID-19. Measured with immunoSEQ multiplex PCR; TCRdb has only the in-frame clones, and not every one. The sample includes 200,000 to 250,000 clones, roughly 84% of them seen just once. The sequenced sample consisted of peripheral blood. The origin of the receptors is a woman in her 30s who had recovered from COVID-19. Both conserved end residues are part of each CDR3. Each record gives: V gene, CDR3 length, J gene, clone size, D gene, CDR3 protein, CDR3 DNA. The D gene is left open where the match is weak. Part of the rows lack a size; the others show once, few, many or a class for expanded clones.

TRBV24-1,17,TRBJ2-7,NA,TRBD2,CATSEGGLAGVSYEQYF,TGTGCCACCAGTGAGGGGGGACTAGCGGGAGTGTCCTACGAGCAGTACTTC
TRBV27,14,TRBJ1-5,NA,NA,CASSLSKGPQPQHF,TGTGCCAGCAGTTTATCCAAGGGGCCCCAGCCCCAGCATTTT
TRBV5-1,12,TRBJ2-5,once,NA,CASSLARVTQYF,TGCGCCAGCAGCCTAGCAAGAGTGACCCAGTACTTC
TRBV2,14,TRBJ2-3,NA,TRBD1,CASSKETGADTQYF,TGTGCCAGCAGTAAGGAGACAGGGGCAGATACGCAGTATTTT
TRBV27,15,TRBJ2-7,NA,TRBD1,CASSLSIGGVYEQYF,TGTGCCAGCAGTTTATCGATAGGGGGCGTTTACGAGCAGTACTTC
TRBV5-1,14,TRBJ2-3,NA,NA,CASKWSIYTDTQYF,TGCGCCAGCAAGTGGAGTATATACACAGATACGCAGTATTTT
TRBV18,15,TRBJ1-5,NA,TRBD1,CASSPSQGPDQPQHF,TGTGCCAGCTCACCATCACAGGGGCCGGATCAGCCCCAGCATTTT
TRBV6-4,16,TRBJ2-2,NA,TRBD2,CASSDSGRGNTGELFF,TGTGCCAGCAGTGACTCAGGGAGGGGCAACACCGGGGAGCTGTTTTTT
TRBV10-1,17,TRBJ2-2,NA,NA,CASSEIPGAQDTGELFF,TGCGCCAGCAGTGAAATCCCAGGGGCGCAGGACACCGGGGAGCTGTTTTTT
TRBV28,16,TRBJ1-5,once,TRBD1,CASSLPQGAGYQPQHF,TGTGCCAGCAGTTTGCCACAGGGGGCCGGGTATCAGCCCCAGCATTTT
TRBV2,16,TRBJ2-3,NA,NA,CASIVPRTPVGDTQYF,TGTGCCAGCATAGTCCCGAGGACACCAGTAGGGGATACGCAGTATTTT
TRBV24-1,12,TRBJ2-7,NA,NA,CATSDPGYEQYF,TGTGCCACCAGTGACCCCGGCTACGAGCAGTACTTC
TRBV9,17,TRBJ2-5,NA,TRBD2,CASSPQGLAKEGETQYF,TGTGCCAGCAGCCCTCAAGGACTAGCCAAAGAGGGGGAGACCCAGTACTTC
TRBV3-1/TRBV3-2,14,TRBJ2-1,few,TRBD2,CASSQTSGGIEQFF,TGTGCCAGCAGCCAAACTAGCGGGGGCATTGAGCAGTTCTTC
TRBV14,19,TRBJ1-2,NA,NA,CASSQGEWKQGGRNYGYTF,TGTGCCAGCAGCCAAGGGGAATGGAAACAGGGCGGGCGTAACTATGGCTACACCTTC
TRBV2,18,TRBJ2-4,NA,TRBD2,CASSVSGLAGGAKNIQYF,TGTGCCAGCAGTGTTTCCGGACTAGCGGGAGGAGCCAAAAACATTCAGTACTTC
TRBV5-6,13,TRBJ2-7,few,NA,CASSLIGAEEQYF,TGTGCCAGCAGCTTGATTGGGGCGGAGGAGCAGTACTTC
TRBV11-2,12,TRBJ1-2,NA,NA,CASSGGVYGYTF,TGTGCCAGCAGCGGGGGGGTCTATGGCTACACCTTC
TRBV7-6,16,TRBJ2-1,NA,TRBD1,CASSLGRGQGATVEFF,TGTGCCAGCAGCTTAGGCAGGGGACAGGGGGCGACGGTGGAGTTCTTC
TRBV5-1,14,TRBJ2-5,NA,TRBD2,CASSFQGEGETQYF,TGCGCCAGCTCGTTTCAAGGGGAGGGCGAGACCCAGTACTTC
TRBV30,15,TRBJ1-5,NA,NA,CAWSRGSSSNQPQHF,TGTGCCTGGAGCAGAGGGAGTAGTAGCAATCAGCCCCAGCATTTT
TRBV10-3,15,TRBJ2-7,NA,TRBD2,CAISGTSGRTYEQYF,TGTGCCATCAGTGGGACTAGCGGGAGGACTTACGAGCAGTACTTC
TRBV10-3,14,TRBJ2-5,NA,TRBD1,CAISNDRGRETQYF,TGTGCCATCAGTAACGACAGGGGGCGCGAGACCCAGTACTTC
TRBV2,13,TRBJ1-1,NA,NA,CASRETVRTEAFF,TGTGCCAGCAGGGAGACAGTTAGGACTGAAGCTTTCTTT
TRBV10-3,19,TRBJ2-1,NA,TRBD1,CAISDPIGRGPSSYNEQFF,TGTGCCATCAGTGACCCAATTGGCAGGGGGCCCAGCTCCTACAATGAGCAGTTCTTC
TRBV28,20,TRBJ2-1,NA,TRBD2,CASSLNPGLALRSSYNEQFF,TGTGCCAGCAGTCTAAATCCGGGACTAGCGCTGAGGAGCTCCTACAATGAGCAGTTCTTC
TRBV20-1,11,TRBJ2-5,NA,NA,CSAMGGETQYF,TGCAGTGCTATGGGGGGAGAGACCCAGTACTTC
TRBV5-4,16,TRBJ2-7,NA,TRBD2,CASTTQKLGLAGEQYF,TGTGCCAGCACCACTCAAAAGCTGGGACTAGCGGGGGAGCAGTACTTC